This T cell receptor (beta chain) was sequenced during a study of T cell repertoires in cytomegalovirus infection. Across the study: Recently identified HLA-C-restricted CMV epitopes and well-studied HLA-B-restricted CMV epitopes were used by the study. From public TCR beta signatures came an indication of both CMV infection and matching HLA type.

TCRdb passed the reads through MiXCR, listing each CDR3 protein once. The data show about 900,000 distinct CDR3 sequences, with roughly 30% seen just once and roughly 13% held by the top ten. Germline CDR1 reads SGHAT; CDR2 reads FQDESV (reference sequence). The V end lost 1 base, the J end lost 9 bases, and 22 bases lay between the germline ends. The CDR3 has 17 amino acids. This clonotype has just a few counts. Its antigen is unknown. Overall study results and limits: HLA-C-restricted, CMV-specific TCR beta clonotypes were dominant ex vivo.

The clonotype comes from a human donor in good health (CMV status not recorded). Some clones in this sample may be carry-over from other donors' samples. This specimen consisted of cultured CD8+ T cells from PBMCs, obtained from culture after CMV antigen stimulation. This rearrangement joins TRBV11-1 to TRBJ2-1; perhaps TRBD1 as D (5 bases). The CDR3: CASSLEYVRALPAEQFF. CDR3 DNA sequence: TGTGCCAGCAGCTTAGAGTATGTCAGGGCCCTACCCGCTGAGCAGTTCTTC.